Presented here are 23 T cell receptor beta chains from one specimen sequenced in a study of T-cell reconstitution after alpha-beta-depleted transplantation in children. Unique molecular identifiers were used to barcode this TCRbeta library. TCRdb called the PCR reads again in MiXCR, with one record for every CDR3 protein. The sample has approximately 1,000,000 distinct CDR3 sequences, about 30% seen once. The specimen was PBMCs, mostly from graft donor cells, collected 360 days after TCRalphabeta/CD19-depleted stem cell transplant. These receptor sequences come from a boy under two years old who had a stem cell transplant for SCID, so the T cells may come from the graft donor.

In nucleotides, the CDR3 is TGCGCCAGCAGCTTGGGGGATCATAGCAATCAGCCCCAGCATTTT. It specifies CASSLGDHSNQPQHF. The genes are TRBV5-1 and TRBJ1-5; D is uncertain. CDR1 and CDR2 from the germline V gene are SGHRS and YFSETQ. Trimming left V 0 bases short and J 0 bases short, with 7 bases between. The CDR3 is 15 amino acids. Supplemented by reference TRBV5-1 and TRBJ1-5, the full variable domain reads KAGVTQTPRYLIKTRGQQVTLSCSPISGHRSVSWYQQTPGQGLQFLFEYFSETQRNKGNFPGRFSGRQFSNSRSEMNVSTLELGDSALYLCASSLGDHSNQPQHFGDGTRLSIL.

This clonotype was observed many times. This sequence joins TRBV6-2 or TRBV6-3 and TRBJ2-1; a possible D gene is TRBD1 (5 bases). CDR1 MNHEY and CDR2 SVGEGT come from the germline V gene. V was trimmed by 0 bases and J by 9 bases, leaving 12 bases between them. The length of the CDR3 is 14 residues. This CDR3 is CASSYSGGRGEQFF. The CDR3, as DNA: TGTGCCAGCAGTTACTCGGGTGGTAGGGGTGAGCAGTTCTTC.

The J gene is TRBJ2-7, the V gene TRBV5-6; 7 bases match TRBD2. Germline-derived CDR1 and CDR2 are SGHDT and YYEEEE. With 3 bases clipped from V and 4 bases from J, the junction kept 16 bases outside the gene matches. The CDR3 has 17 amino acids. CDR3 nucleotide sequence: TGTGCCAGCAGCTCCGGACTAGTCTCTTTCACATCATACGAGCAGTACTTC. Amino acids: CASSSGLVSFTSYEQYF.

The chain recombines TRBV12-3 or TRBV12-4 with TRBJ1-1; D is ambiguous. The ends were cut back, 5 bases at V and 1 base at J, with 14 bases in the middle. The CDR3 has 15 amino acids. CDR3 sequence: CASSRGVGRNTEAFF. The CDR3 nucleotides are TGTGCCAGCAGTCGAGGCGTTGGGCGGAACACTGAAGCTTTCTTT.

V gene TRBV20-1 combines with J gene TRBJ2-1; 9 bases map to TRBD2. CDR1 DFQATT and CDR2 SNEGSKA come from the germline V gene (reference sequence). The trim removed 5 bases at V and 7 bases at J, leaving 9 bases unmatched. The CDR3 has 14 amino acids. CDR3 sequence (DNA): TGCAGTGCTCAGAGGCCTAGCGGGACAAATGAGCAGTTCTTC. Its protein product is CSAQRPSGTNEQFF.

As regards this clonotype: Given a much more abundant clone one base away, this may be a read error. The gene calls are TRBV20-1 and TRBJ1-5; D uncertain. The CDR3 sequence is 12 residues long. CDR1 is DFQATT and CDR2 is SNEGSKA in the germline V gene (reference sequence). Trimming took 3 bases from V and 5 from J, leaving 8 bases between them. This chain's CDR3 is CSARSGYQPQHF. Here the CDR3 DNA reads TGCAGTGCTAGGTCGGGGTATCAGCCCCAGCATTTT.

There are a few counts of this clonotype. The rearrangement joins TRBV6-5 to TRBJ1-4, with TRBD1 matching over 7 bases. The CDR3 totals 13 residues. J gave up 13 bases and V 5 bases, and 10 bases lay outside the gene matches. The germline gives CDR1 MNHEY, CDR2 SVGAGI. CDR3 protein: CASSNPGGRGLFF. In DNA, the CDR3 is TGTGCCAGCAGTAACCCAGGGGGTCGTGGACTGTTTTTT.

This clonotype has a count of ten or more. The V call is TRBV4-3, the J call TRBJ2-3; D remains ambiguous. V was cut by 1 base and J by 3 bases, with 5 bases left in between. Germline V gives CDR1 LGHNA, CDR2 YSLEER. The CDR3 spans 13 residues. The CDR3 bases are TGCGCCAGCAGCCAAGGGAAAACAGATACGCAGTATTTT. As protein: CASSQGKTDTQYF.

V and J are TRBV28 and TRBJ2-5; TRBD1 matches 9 bases. This CDR3 has 16 residues. Trimming removed 3 bases from V and 6 bases from J; junction bases left unmatched: 11. The germline V gene has CDR1 MDHEN and CDR2 SYDVKM. The CDR3 protein is CASSFGGQGIVKTQYF. The CDR3 DNA reads TGTGCCAGCAGTTTCGGGGGACAGGGCATTGTGAAGACCCAGTACTTC.

The rearrangement links TRBV5-1 to TRBJ2-3, with no clear D. The germline V gene has CDR1 SGHRS and CDR2 YFSETQ. The CDR3 runs 15 residues. V was shortened by 0 bases and J by 1 base, with 9 bases between the two germline ends. The CDR3 reads CASSLEGLGTDTQYF. The CDR3 DNA reads TGCGCCAGCAGCTTGGAAGGGCTGGGCACAGATACGCAGTATTTT.

This clonotype was detected only once. This chain connects TRBV18 to TRBJ2-4, with D maybe TRBD2 (5 bases). CDR3 length equals 15 residues. V was shortened by 6 bases and J by 1 base, with 13 bases between the two germline ends. Germline V gene sequence: CDR1 KGHSH, CDR2 LQKENI. In DNA, the CDR3 is TGTGCCAGCTCCCCCGGCCCGGGGGCCAAAAACATTCAGTACTTC. This codes for CASSPGPGAKNIQYF.

This clonotype was seen more than once but under ten times. This chain joins TRBV7-9 and TRBJ2-3; D is perhaps TRBD1 (7 bases). The ends were cut back, 7 bases at V and 4 bases at J, with 15 bases in the middle. This CDR3 comprises 14 residues. Germline loops: CDR1 SEHNR, CDR2 FQNEAQ (reference sequence). The CDR3 here is CASTGGRGADTQYF. The CDR3 bases are TGTGCCAGCACCGGGGGCAGGGGGGCAGATACGCAGTATTTT.

This rearrangement joins TRBV12-3 or TRBV12-4 to TRBJ2-5, with 11 bases aligning to TRBD2. V was pared by 5 bases and J by 4 bases, with 6 bases of the junction left unmatched. The CDR3 length is 15 residues. The DNA of the CDR3 is TGTGCCAGCAGTGTCCCCGGGACTAGCGGAGAGACCCAGTACTTC. This gives the protein CASSVPGTSGETQYF.

The chain links TRBV5-1 to TRBJ2-2, with 9 bases that match TRBD1. CDR1 is SGHRS, CDR2 YFSETQ, per germline. V shed 5 bases, J shed 1 base, and the junction held 3 bases outside the gene matches. CDR3 length: 15 residues. The CDR3 loop is CASSRTGENTGELFF. The CDR3 nucleotides are TGCGCCAGCAGTCGGACAGGGGAGAACACCGGGGAGCTGTTTTTT.

The table lists this clonotype with a count of one. The CDR3 reads CASSRQGRFHEQYF. The CDR3, as DNA: TGCGCCAGCAGCCGACAGGGCAGGTTTCACGAGCAGTACTTC. The J gene is TRBJ2-7, the V gene TRBV5-1, with 7 nucleotides matching TRBD1. Looked up from germline, CDR1 is SGHRS and CDR2 is YFSETQ. The CDR3 has 14 amino acids. Trimming cost V 4 bases and J 5 bases; bases outside gene matches: 9.

The rearrangement uses TRBV10-3 and TRBJ2-3; 7 bases align to TRBD2. After removal of 2 bases from V and 4 bases from J, the junction contained 9 bases not matched to a gene. Germline values: CDR1 ENHRY, CDR2 SYGVKD. CDR3 size: 16 residues. CDR3 loop: CAISERVTSRADTQYF. The CDR3 nucleotides read TGTGCCATCAGTGAGAGGGTGACTAGCAGGGCAGATACGCAGTATTTT.

This clonotype has just one count. The V gene is TRBV12-3 or TRBV12-4, the J gene TRBJ2-7; maybe TRBD2 (6 bases). With 6 bases removed from V and 0 bases from J, the gap between germline ends came to 12 bases. The CDR3 spans 14 residues. The CDR3 loop reads CASRMEGSSYEQYF. As DNA, the CDR3 is TGTGCCAGCAGGATGGAGGGGAGCTCCTACGAGCAGTACTTC.

This clonotype was counted only a few times. The rearrangement joins TRBV12-3 or TRBV12-4 to TRBJ2-1, with 9 bases lining up with TRBD2. V was pared by 1 base and J by 1 base, with 2 bases of the junction left unmatched. The CDR3 extends over 16 amino acids. CDR3 region: CASSLGLADSYNEQFF. CDR3 DNA: TGTGCCAGCAGTTTAGGACTAGCGGATTCCTACAATGAGCAGTTCTTC.

Only a few counts were recorded for this clonotype. The rearrangement uses TRBV12-3 or TRBV12-4 and TRBJ1-5, with D unclear. Trimming removed 3 bases at V and 2 bases at J, with 8 bases between. This CDR3 comprises 14 residues. CDR3 bases: TGTGCCAGCAGTTTCGACTCGGGCAATCAGCCCCAGCATTTT. Translating it yields CASSFDSGNQPQHF.

In this sample, this clonotype turned up a few times. This sequence joins TRBV11-2 and TRBJ2-1, with 13 bases identical to TRBD2. J gave up 4 bases and V 4 bases, and 10 bases lay outside the gene matches. The CDR3 consists of 18 residues. Looked up from germline, CDR1 is SGHAT and CDR2 is FQNNGV. The CDR3 DNA sequence: TGTGCCAGCAGCTCCGGGACTAGCGGGGTCAACCTGTACAATGAGCAGTTCTTC. As protein: CASSSGTSGVNLYNEQFF.

This chain connects TRBV7-9 to TRBJ2-1; D not resolved. The V end lost 2 bases, the J end lost 8 bases, and 7 bases lay between the germline ends. The CDR3 contains 12 residues. Germline V gene data show CDR1 as SEHNR and CDR2 as FQNEAQ (reference sequence). The CDR3 DNA reads TGTGCCAGCAGCTTACAGGTACATGAGCAGTTCTTC. This encodes CASSLQVHEQFF.

This clonotype was counted only a few times. The gene calls are TRBV12-5 and TRBJ2-2; maybe TRBD1 (5 bases). The CDR3 length is 19 residues. Germline loops: CDR1 LGHNT, CDR2 FRNRAP. V was trimmed by 5 bases and J by 2 bases, leaving 24 bases between them. The DNA for the CDR3 is TGTGCTAGTGGTCTTTTTCTGGTGGGGCACCTCTTAAACACCGGGGAGCTGTTTTTT. Protein product: CASGLFLVGHLLNTGELFF. Supplemented by reference TRBV12-5 and TRBJ2-2, the full variable domain reads DARVTQTPRHKVTEMGQEVTMRCQPILGHNTVFWYRQTMMQGLELLAYFRNRAPLDDSGMPKDRFSAEMPDATLATLKIQPSEPRDSAVYFCASGLFLVGHLLNTGELFFGEGSRLTVL.

This clonotype turned up a few times. The chain uses TRBV5-5 and TRBJ2-7; 12 bases align to TRBD2. The CDR3 runs to 16 residues. Germline trimming cut 1 base from V and 7 bases from J; bases unmatched to any gene: 9. Germline V gene sequence: CDR1 SGHKS, CDR2 YYEKEE (reference sequence). This CDR3 reads CASSLYASGGAGEQYF. In DNA form, the CDR3 reads TGTGCCAGCAGCTTGTACGCTAGCGGGGGGGCTGGGGAGCAGTACTTC.